The rows below give T cell receptor beta chains drawn from one sample of a study of T cells in Graves' hyperthyroidism and ophthalmopathy. TCRdb called the multiplex PCR reads again in MiXCR, with one record for every CDR3 protein. The sample carries hundreds of thousands of distinct CDR3 sequences, about 15% recorded once. Material: blood. These receptors were collected from a woman in her late teens or twenties with Graves' hyperthyroidism. Each CDR3 is given with its conserved first and last residue. D genes are given only for firm matches. Part of the rows lack a size; the others show once, few, many or a class for expanded clones.

clone size | D gene | J gene | V gene | CDR3 DNA | CDR3 protein
many | TRBD2 | TRBJ2-1 | TRBV6-2/TRBV6-3 | TGTGCCAGCATTTCCATGGTAGCGGGAGACAATGAGCAGTTCTTC | CASISMVAGDNEQFF
many | TRBD1 | TRBJ1-1 | TRBV19 | TGTGCCAGTAGTTTAACAGGGGGCGGCACTGAAGCTTTCTTT | CASSLTGGGTEAFF
many | TRBD1 | TRBJ1-1 | TRBV11-2 | TGTGCCAGCAGGAACAATAAGGGGGCCCTGAACACTGAAGCTTTCTTT | CASRNNKGALNTEAFF
. | TRBD2 | TRBJ2-4 | TRBV15 | TGTGCCACCAGCAATGGACTAGCGGGAGGTGGGGACATTCAGTACTTC | CATSNGLAGGGDIQYF
. | . | TRBJ2-3 | TRBV20-1 | TGCAGTGCTGCGGGGGCGGATACGCAGTATTTT | CSAAGADTQYF
few | TRBD2 | TRBJ2-7 | TRBV4-1 | TGCGCCAGCAGCCAAGGCTTAGCGGGCTTGCTCTACGAGCAGTACTTC | CASSQGLAGLLYEQYF
few | . | TRBJ1-1 | TRBV6-2/TRBV6-3 | TGTGCCAGCAGCTTGTACCCGGGACGGACCAACACTGAAGCTTTCTTT | CASSLYPGRTNTEAFF
. | . | TRBJ2-7 | TRBV25-1 | TGTGCCAGCAGTGGGGCCTCTGAGCGGCGCTCCTACGAGCAGTACTTC | CASSGASERRSYEQYF
many | TRBD2 | TRBJ2-1 | TRBV6-6 | TGTGCCAGCAGTTACCCTACTAGCGGGGATTACAATGAGCAGTTCTTC | CASSYPTSGDYNEQFF
. | . | TRBJ1-2 | TRBV7-9 | TGTGCCAGCAGCAACGACAGCACCTTCTATGGCTACACCTTC | CASSNDSTFYGYTF
. | . | TRBJ1-6 | TRBV20-1 | TGCAGTGCTAAGGACACGTCCGGGGGAAATTCACCCCTCCACTTT | CSAKDTSGGNSPLHF
. | TRBD2 | TRBJ2-1 | TRBV7-9 | TGTGCCAGCAGCTCCGGGACTAGCGGGAGGGTGGGGTTCTTC | CASSSGTSGRVGFF
. | . | TRBJ2-7 | TRBV7-2 | TGTGCCAGCAGCTTAGGGGGGGTGGGCGAGCAGTACTTC | CASSLGGVGEQYF
few | TRBD2 | TRBJ2-6 | TRBV2 | TGTGCCAGCAGCTTATCCCGGGACGGGAGGCCCACGTCTGGGGCCAACGTCCTGACTTTC | CASSLSRDGRPTSGANVLTF
. | . | TRBJ1-5 | TRBV12-3/TRBV12-4 | TGTGCCAGCAGGCGTGGCAAGAGCAATCAGCCCCAGCATTTT | CASRRGKSNQPQHF
few | . | TRBJ1-6 | TRBV19 | TGTGCCAGTAGCCCTCCGGGACGAGGTGGGAATTCACCCCTCCACTTT | CASSPPGRGGNSPLHF
many | TRBD1 | TRBJ2-1 | TRBV3-1 | TGTGCCAGCAGCCATCCGGGACAGGGCTACAATGAGCAGTTCTTC | CASSHPGQGYNEQFF
. | TRBD2 | TRBJ2-2 | TRBV24-1 | TGTGCCACCAGTGATTTGGCTCCGGGGGGGCTCACCGGGGAGCTGTTTTTT | CATSDLAPGGLTGELFF
many | . | TRBJ1-2 | TRBV11-3 | TGTGCCAGCAGCTTAGATGACAGGCCTTATGGCTACACCTTC | CASSLDDRPYGYTF
. | TRBD1 | TRBJ1-4 | TRBV7-2 | TGTGCCAGCAGCGGACAACAGGGGCTTAATGAAAAACTGTTTTTT | CASSGQQGLNEKLFF
many | . | TRBJ1-3 | TRBV7-9 | TGTGCCAGCAGCTCCCCCCGCGTTTCTGGAAACACCATATATTTT | CASSSPRVSGNTIYF
. | . | TRBJ1-1 | TRBV24-1 | TGTGCCACCAGTGTCGGTACGGAAGCTTTCTTT | CATSVGTEAFF
. | TRBD1 | TRBJ2-3 | TRBV6-5 | TGTGCCAGCAGTTTGACAGGGTGGTCAGATACGCAGTATTTT | CASSLTGWSDTQYF
few | TRBD1 | TRBJ1-2 | TRBV5-1 | TGCGCCAGCAGCCCCCCCGGACAGGCGCAAAGGACCTTC | CASSPPGQAQRTF
once | . | TRBJ2-2 | TRBV11-3 | TGTGCCAGCAGCCCCCGCCGGAGCATCCCAGCACCCTCGAACACCGGGGAGCTGTTTTTT | CASSPRRSIPAPSNTGELFF
many | . | TRBJ2-7 | TRBV11-2 | TGTGCCAGCAGTTCGATCAGGGCGACTAGGACCTACGAGCAGTACTTC | CASSSIRATRTYEQYF
many | . | TRBJ2-3 | TRBV27 | TGTGCCAGCAGAGCCTACTTTAGCACAGATACGCAGTATTTT | CASRAYFSTDTQYF